Detailed here is one T cell receptor beta chain. V lost 5 bases to trimming and J lost 6 bases, with 13 bases between them. The CDR3 runs 13 residues. This record comes from a study of blood T cell repertoires in COVID-19. Clones were sequenced by immunoSEQ multiplex PCR, and TCRdb holds only the in-frame ones, with some missing. This table has some 190,000 clones, approximately 80% appearing once. Sequenced input: PBMCs or T cells enriched from blood (not recorded which). This receptor was identified in a young man with acute COVID-19. This chain uses TRBV12-3 or TRBV12-4 with TRBJ1-2; D gene unclear. The CDR3 DNA sequence: TGTGCCAGCAGTCTAACGGACGGGAATGGCTACACCTTC. Translating it yields CASSLTDGNGYTF.